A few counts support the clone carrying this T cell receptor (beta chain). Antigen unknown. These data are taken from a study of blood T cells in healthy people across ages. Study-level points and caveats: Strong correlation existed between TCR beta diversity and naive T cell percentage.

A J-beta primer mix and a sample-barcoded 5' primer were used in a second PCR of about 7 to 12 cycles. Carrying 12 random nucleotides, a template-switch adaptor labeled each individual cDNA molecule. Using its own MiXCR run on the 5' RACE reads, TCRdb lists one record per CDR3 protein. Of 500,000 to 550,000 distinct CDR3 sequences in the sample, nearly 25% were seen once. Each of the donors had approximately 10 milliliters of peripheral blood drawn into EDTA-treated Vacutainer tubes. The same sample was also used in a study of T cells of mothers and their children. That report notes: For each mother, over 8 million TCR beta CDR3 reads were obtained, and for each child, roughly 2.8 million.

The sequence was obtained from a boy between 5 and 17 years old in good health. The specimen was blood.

The CDR3 region has the DNA TGCAGTGCTAGAAGCCCCGTAGGAGAGGAAAAACTGTTTTTT. Encoded protein: CSARSPVGEEKLFF. The V call is TRBV20-1, the J call TRBJ1-4; D unclear. The CDR3 has 14 amino acids. Germline CDR1 reads DFQATT; CDR2 reads SNEGSKA (reference sequence). Trimming took 2 bases from V and 8 from J, leaving 15 bases between them.